The T cell receptor (beta chain) described here comes from a study of a mutant IDH1 vaccine in newly diagnosed glioma. Study as a whole: Vaccines were begun 4-6 weeks after radiotherapy alone, or with temozolomide cycles. Treated patients had a mean age of about 44 years and a sex split that was approximately 62% male and about 38% female. The therapy given earlier, which was standard therapy, consisted of radiotherapy, temozolomide, or both, and most of the patients received both. At week 47 came visit V13, while visit V12 had come at week 35.

This sample's time point: week 35, safety follow-up. Each vaccine dose was 300 ug of mutant IDH1 20-mer peptide, with topical imiquimod. V lost 6 bases and J lost 7; bases outside the gene matches: 8. CDR1 is MNHEY, CDR2 SMNVEV, per germline (reference sequence). The CDR3 is made up of 14 amino acids. The protocol was immunoSEQ multiplex PCR, while the TCRdb copy is restricted to in-frame clones and leaves out a portion. The data hold approximately 30,000 clones, with approximately 79% observed a single time. About this clone itself: Its antigen is unknown.

This specimen was PBMCs, taken from a glioma patient whose treatment included an IDH1 peptide vaccine. The chain recombines TRBV27 with TRBJ1-5; 8 bases map to TRBD1. This TCR derives from a woman in her 30s with glioma. Some clones in this sample may be carry-over from other donors' samples. CDR3 nucleotides: TGTGCCAGCAGAACAGGGGGTGTCGGGCAGCCCCAGCATTTT. This translates into CASRTGGVGQPQHF.